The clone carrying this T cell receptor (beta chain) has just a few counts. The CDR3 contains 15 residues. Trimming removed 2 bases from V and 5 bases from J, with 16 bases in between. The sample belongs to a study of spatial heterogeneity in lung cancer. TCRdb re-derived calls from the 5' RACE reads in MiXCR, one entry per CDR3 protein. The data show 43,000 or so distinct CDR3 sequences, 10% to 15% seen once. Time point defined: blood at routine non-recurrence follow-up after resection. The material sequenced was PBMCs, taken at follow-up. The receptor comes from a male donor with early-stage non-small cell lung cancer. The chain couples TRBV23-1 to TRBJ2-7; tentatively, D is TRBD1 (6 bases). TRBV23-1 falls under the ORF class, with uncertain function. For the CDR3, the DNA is TGCGCCAGCAGTCAAGGTCGGGCAGGGGACCACGAGCAGTACTTC. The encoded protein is CASSQGRAGDHEQYF.